This T cell receptor (beta chain) was sequenced during a study of blood T cell repertoires in COVID-19 (dated by TCRdb to about 2020). About the study as a whole: The collaborator samples originated in the United States, Italy and Spain and spanned the acute and convalescent phases of COVID-19. The prospective study material was composed of cDNA or gDNA derived from T cells, B-cell-depleted T cells, or PBMCs. Subjects who had been exposed to COVID-19, were actively infected with it, or had recovered from it provided the deeply sampled blood TCRbeta repertoires that made up the dataset. The repertoires were released in a freely available public database intended as a resource for research on the immune response to SARS-CoV-2. The samples were drawn from the first 160 participants of the ongoing ImmuneRACE study and from 1,254 subjects provided by 6 global collaborators. A de-identified subject ID, COVID-19 status, age in years and sex were almost always included in the sample metadata. Where available, HLA class I and class II types were obtained from metadata supplied by the sample provider rather than from assay-based typing.

TCRbeta CDR3 regions were amplified from genomic DNA by means of the immunoSEQ Assay, a bias-controlled multiplex PCR. For the original study's pipeline: The number of nucleated cells in each sample was estimated from the amplification of reference gene primers within the assay. Sequence reads were collapsed and filtered to measure the absolute abundance of every unique TCRbeta CDR3 rearrangement. Productive Simpson clonality was computed per sample as the square root of Simpson's diversity index over productive rearrangements. Imported from immuneACCESS, the table was reduced by TCRdb to in-frame sequences with V and J called. These copies leave out some clones; in studies compared against another copy, an unresolved V gene accounts for under half, and the cause of the remainder is not known. The DNA was the basis for D and trimming; V, J and clone size are from that table. The sample table contains tens of thousands of clones; only one count was recorded for around 90% of them. Jointly, the top ten make up about 3.2% of the sample.

The collaborating institutions used their own protocols to collect whole blood in K2EDTA tubes. For TCRbeta analysis, collaborators shipped samples in one of three forms: frozen whole blood, isolated PBMCs, or DNA extracted from either of those sample types. Of note for this clone: The specificity of this receptor is unknown. Per-base qualities were not stored, and no clone one base away is much larger.

What the work shows at the level of the full study, not this receptor alone: The amount of clinical and demographic metadata varied by source and participant and was provided uncurated.

Trimming removed 8 bases from V and 1 base from J; the gene matches leave 2 bases unexplained. The CDR3, from cysteine to valine, totals 12 residues. Only the CDR3 portion is preserved as DNA: 36 bases, with reading frame beginning at the first base. Via the germline V gene (reference sequence), CDR1 is MNHNY and CDR2 SVGAGI. The sample taken for sequencing was peripheral blood. The chain employs TRBV6-6 and TRBJ2-7; the central 7 bases match TRBD2. The receptor was isolated from an older woman with acute or convalescent COVID-19. The CDR3 reads as follows: CASGGGSYEQYV. The DNA reads as follows: TGTGCCAGCGGGGGGGGGTCCTACGAGCAGTACGTC.